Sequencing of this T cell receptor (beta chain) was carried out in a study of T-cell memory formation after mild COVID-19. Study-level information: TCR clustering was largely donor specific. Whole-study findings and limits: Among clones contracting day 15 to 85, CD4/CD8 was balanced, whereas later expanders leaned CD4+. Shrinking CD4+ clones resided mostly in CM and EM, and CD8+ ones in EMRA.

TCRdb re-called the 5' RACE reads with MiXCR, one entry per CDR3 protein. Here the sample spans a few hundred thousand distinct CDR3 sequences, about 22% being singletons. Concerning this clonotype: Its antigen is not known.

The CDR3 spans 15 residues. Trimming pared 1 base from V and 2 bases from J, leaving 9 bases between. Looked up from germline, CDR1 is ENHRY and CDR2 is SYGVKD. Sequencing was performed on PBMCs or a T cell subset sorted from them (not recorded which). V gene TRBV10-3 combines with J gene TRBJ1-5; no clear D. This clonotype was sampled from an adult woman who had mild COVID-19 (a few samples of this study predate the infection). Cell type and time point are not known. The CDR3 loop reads CAISEFSGGNQPQHF. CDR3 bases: TGTGCCATCAGTGAGTTTTCGGGTGGCAATCAGCCCCAGCATTTT.